The 26 T cell receptor beta chains in this list originate from one sample, sequenced in a study of T cells in Graves' hyperthyroidism and ophthalmopathy. Amplification targeted TCR beta CDR3 regions from RNA transcripts. RT-PCR in the first round (using the HTBI primer set) targeted the TCR CDR3. From the multiplex PCR reads, TCRdb called clonotypes with MiXCR, one entry per CDR3 protein. Of hundreds of thousands of distinct CDR3 sequences in the sample, roughly 20% were seen once. The source material was blood. The origin of the receptors is a man aged 25 to 40 with Graves' ophthalmopathy.

This clonotype occurred many times. CDR3 nucleotides: TGCGCCAGCAGCTCCGCCCCAGGGTACGAGCAGTACTTC. Its protein product is CASSSAPGYEQYF. The rearrangement links TRBV5-1 to TRBJ2-7, with D possibly being TRBD1 (5 bases). Germline lookup yields CDR1 SGHRS and CDR2 YFSETQ. The CDR3 is 13 amino acids. The V end was cut by 3 bases, the J end by 4 bases, with 11 bases between. Using reference TRBV5-1 and TRBJ2-7 for the parts outside the CDR3, the full variable domain is KAGVTQTPRYLIKTRGQQVTLSCSPISGHRSVSWYQQTPGQGLQFLFEYFSETQRNKGNFPGRFSGRQFSNSRSEMNVSTLELGDSALYLCASSSAPGYEQYFGPGTRLTVT.

The CDR3 DNA follows: TGCGCCAGCAGCTTGTGGGGACGATCGGGACTAGCGGGACCTGGTGGGTCCACGGAGACCCAGTACTTC. It is translated as CASSLWGRSGLAGPGGSTETQYF. The genes are TRBV5-1 and TRBJ2-5; TRBD2 matches at 13 bases. The length of the CDR3 is 23 residues. V shed 1 base and J 5 bases; nucleotides not matched to a gene: 26. Germline V CDR1 and CDR2: SGHRS, YFSETQ.

The gene calls are TRBV29-1 and TRBJ1-1, with a possible D match to TRBD1 (5 bases). V dropped 3 bases and J dropped 10 bases, with 15 bases sitting between them. The length of the CDR3 is 12 residues. Germline-derived CDR1 and CDR2 are SQVTM and ANQGSEA. CDR3 nucleotide sequence: TGCAGCGTTGAGCCCCTTCAGGGTGGAGCTTTCTTT. Translating it yields CSVEPLQGGAFF.

This CDR3 is CAISDGWQGDEKLFF. The DNA for the CDR3 is TGTGCCATCAGTGATGGGTGGCAGGGGGACGAAAAACTGTTTTTT. The chain couples TRBV10-3 to TRBJ1-4; 7 bases fit TRBD1. V gave up 3 bases and J gave up 8 bases; unmatched junction bases: 9. The CDR3 spans 15 residues. In germline, CDR1 is ENHRY, CDR2 SYGVKD.

V and J are TRBV14 and TRBJ1-4; D is possibly TRBD1 (5 bases). V shed 2 bases and J shed 8 bases, with 12 bases lying between them. The germline V gene has CDR1 SGHDN and CDR2 FVKESK. The CDR3 spans 14 residues. The CDR3 DNA reads TGTGCCAGCAGCCAAAGGGGCAGTAAAGAAAAACTGTTTTTT. This sequence encodes CASSQRGSKEKLFF.

Remarks on this clonotype: This may be a read error, as it is one base from a much larger clone. The chain couples TRBV13 to TRBJ2-1; D possibly uses TRBD1 or TRBD2 (6 bases each). CDR3 length: 16 amino acids. Germline V CDR1 and CDR2: PRHDT, FYEKMQ (reference sequence). Trimming cost V 11 bases and J 4 bases, with 24 bases left between them. In DNA form, the CDR3 reads TGTGCCGGCTCACCGGGGGCGACTGGGTTGTACAATGAGCAGTTCTTC. It codes for CAGSPGATGLYNEQFF.

This clonotype was found many times. This chain links TRBV12-3 or TRBV12-4 with TRBJ2-7; 7 nucleotides align to TRBD1. V lost 5 bases and J lost 5; bases outside the gene matches: 9. CDR3 length: 14 amino acids. Written as DNA, the CDR3 is TGTGCCAGCAGTCGACAGGGTCATGCCCACGAGCAGTACTTC. It specifies CASSRQGHAHEQYF.

This clonotype was counted a few times. The chain has TRBV7-3 and TRBJ2-3, with 12 bases matching TRBD2. The length of the CDR3 is 17 residues. Looked up from germline, CDR1 is SGHTA and CDR2 is FQGTGA. J was trimmed by 0 bases and V by 0 bases; bases with no gene match: 1. The CDR3 sequence: CASSLTGTSGSTDTQYF. Written as DNA, the CDR3 is TGTGCCAGCAGCTTAACCGGGACTAGCGGGAGCACAGATACGCAGTATTTT.

The table lists this clonotype with many counts. The chain recombines TRBV28 with TRBJ2-1; 13 bases are shared with TRBD2. The CDR3 runs 15 residues. Germline V gene sequence: CDR1 MDHEN, CDR2 SYDVKM. V lost 4 bases to trimming and J lost 5 bases; unmatched junction nucleotides: 2. The CDR3 spells CASSSGTSGNNEQFF. CDR3 nucleotides: TGTGCCAGCAGTTCCGGGACTAGCGGGAACAATGAGCAGTTCTTC.

The V call is TRBV3-1, the J call TRBJ1-3, with D possibly being TRBD1 (5 bases). Per the germline V gene, CDR1 is LGHDT and CDR2 is YNNKEL (reference sequence). This CDR3 region has 14 residues. V lost 1 base to trimming and J lost 5 bases, with 9 bases between them. The chain's CDR3 is CASSQGRERNTIYF. DNA for the CDR3: TGTGCCAGCAGCCAAGGCAGGGAACGAAACACCATATATTTT.

This clonotype appeared a few times. The chain couples TRBV19 to TRBJ2-7; D is perhaps TRBD1 (5 bases). The V gene lost 3 bases and the J gene lost 0 bases, with 12 bases spanning the gap. Germline V lookup: CDR1 LNHDA, CDR2 SQIVND (reference sequence). This CDR3 is 15 amino acids long. The CDR3 spells CASSITSGPSYEQYF. The CDR3 bases are TGTGCCAGTAGTATCACATCAGGGCCCTCCTACGAGCAGTACTTC.

At least ten counts were recorded for this clonotype. The chain joins TRBV11-2 to TRBJ2-1; D not certain. The CDR3 is made up of 14 amino acids. V lost 5 bases and J 1 base, leaving 9 bases between the germline ends. Germline CDR1 and CDR2: SGHAT and FQNNGV. CDR3 in DNA: TGTGCCAGCAGCGGAGAAAATTCCTACAATGAGCAGTTCTTC. Its translation is CASSGENSYNEQFF.

This clonotype was recorded at least ten times. The chain employs TRBV2 and TRBJ2-1, with a weak D call TRBD1 (6 bases). CDR1 and CDR2 (germline): SNHLY, FYNNEI. The length of the CDR3 is 15 residues. Trimming left V 7 bases short and J 5 bases short, with 18 bases between. In DNA form, the CDR3 reads TGTGCCAGCACGAACAGGGTTATGCTTAACAATGAGCAGTTCTTC. The encoded protein is CASTNRVMLNNEQFF.

This clonotype was counted between two and nine times. The chain couples TRBV6-5 to TRBJ2-5; no definite D call. The CDR3 runs to 13 residues. Trimming took 2 bases from V and 2 from J, leaving 6 bases between them. Germline CDR1 is MNHEY and CDR2 is SVGAGI. The CDR3 DNA reads as TGTGCCAGCAGTTACGGGCAGCAAGAGACCCAGTACTTC. Amino acids: CASSYGQQETQYF.

This clonotype was seen a few times. The chain recombines TRBV20-1 with TRBJ1-5; perhaps TRBD1 as D (5 bases). The CDR3 has 14 residues. Germline lookup yields CDR1 DFQATT and CDR2 SNEGSKA (reference sequence). V lost 5 bases, J lost 12 bases, and 23 bases lay in between. The CDR3 DNA reads TGCAGTGCTGTAGGCGGGGCACGTGCTTACGTCCAGCATTTT. As protein: CSAVGGARAYVQHF.

This rearrangement joins TRBV20-1 to TRBJ2-7, with D perhaps TRBD2 (6 bases). The V and J ends lost 4 bases and 1 base respectively, with 20 bases between them. Per germline, CDR1 DFQATT and CDR2 SNEGSKA (reference sequence). CDR3 length: 16 residues. The DNA for the CDR3 is TGCAGTGCTATCCTTAGGGCTGCGGGGTATTCCTACGAGCAGTACTTC. It specifies CSAILRAAGYSYEQYF.

The chain has TRBV29-1 and TRBJ2-7, with 9 nucleotides matching TRBD1. The CDR3 is 14 amino acids. Losses at the gene ends were 4 bases for V and 5 bases for J; bases not matched to a gene: 9. Germline CDR1 is SQVTM and CDR2 is ANQGSEA. CDR3 in amino acids: CSVAGTGLEDEQYF. The CDR3 coding sequence is TGCAGCGTTGCGGGGACAGGGCTCGAGGACGAGCAGTACTTC.

A remark on this clonotype: One end of the junction is discordant with germline, which a read error may explain. The chain combines TRBV14 with TRBJ2-7; D may be TRBD1 (7 bases). The germline V gene encodes CDR1 SGHDN and CDR2 FVKESK. This CDR3 is built from 13 residues. The CDR3 DNA follows: TGTGCCAGCAGACAAGGGGGCGCGGGGGAGCAGTACTTC. Protein sequence: CASRQGGAGEQYF.

The chain uses TRBV5-6 and TRBJ1-1; 7 bases match TRBD1. The length of the CDR3 is 13 residues. The germline gives CDR1 SGHDT, CDR2 YYEEEE. With V trimmed by 1 base and J by 9 bases, 6 bases remained unmatched. Here the CDR3 DNA reads TGTGCCAGCAGCTTGTCGTCAGGGGGTCAAGCTTTCTTT. As protein: CASSLSSGGQAFF.

This clonotype turned up a few times. V usage is TRBV14 and J usage is TRBJ2-1; 13 bases agree with TRBD2. The CDR3 contains 20 residues. Germline V gives CDR1 SGHDN, CDR2 FVKESK. The trim removed 0 bases at V and 1 base at J, leaving 9 bases unmatched. The DNA of the CDR3 is TGTGCCAGCAGCCAAGAACCCGGGACTAGCGGGGCTCGTTCCTACAATGAGCAGTTCTTC. Amino acid sequence: CASSQEPGTSGARSYNEQFF.

This clonotype has ten or more counts. The chain uses TRBV11-2 and TRBJ1-1; D is unclear. The germline V gene has CDR1 SGHAT and CDR2 FQNNGV. Trimming stripped 1 base from V and 4 bases from J, with 19 bases between. This CDR3 is built from 17 residues. This CDR3 is CASSLVRLQIGLTEAFF. CDR3 nucleotides: TGTGCCAGCAGCTTAGTACGATTACAGATTGGACTCACTGAAGCTTTCTTT. Looking up the rest from reference TRBV11-2 and TRBJ1-1 gives the full variable domain: EAGVAQSPRYKIIEKRQSVAFWCNPISGHATLYWYQQILGQGPKLLIQFQNNGVVDDSQLPKDRFSAERLKGVDSTLKIQPAKLEDSAVYLCASSLVRLQIGLTEAFFGQGTRLTVV.

The V gene is TRBV7-9, the J gene TRBJ1-4; D unclear. Deletions cut 3 bases from V and 4 bases from J, with 12 bases between. Germline CDR1 and CDR2: SEHNR and FQNEAQ (reference sequence). The CDR3 loop spans 15 amino acids. For the CDR3, the DNA is TGTGCCAGCAGCTTCCCCGGGAGGGATAATGAAAAACTGTTTTTT. Its translation is CASSFPGRDNEKLFF.

Ten or more counts support this clonotype. The V and J genes are TRBV12-3 or TRBV12-4 and TRBJ2-7; D is possibly TRBD2 (5 bases). The V and J ends lost 2 bases and 6 bases respectively, with 11 bases between them. The CDR3 is 13 amino acids. CDR3 amino acids: CASSLRKGGEQYF. The CDR3 DNA reads as TGTGCCAGCAGTTTAAGAAAAGGAGGCGAGCAGTACTTC.

The CDR3 DNA reads as TGTGCCAGCTCACCACAGGGGGCGAACACCGGGGAGCTGTTTTTT. Its protein product is CASSPQGANTGELFF. The V and J genes are TRBV18 and TRBJ2-2, with a possible D match to TRBD1 (6 bases). V dropped 1 base and J dropped 0 bases, with 6 bases sitting between them. The CDR3 is 15 amino acids. Germline lookup yields CDR1 KGHSH and CDR2 LQKENI.

This clonotype was seen ten or more times. V usage is TRBV12-3 or TRBV12-4 and J usage is TRBJ1-1; unclear D gene. This CDR3 has 13 residues. V was cut by 1 base and J by 3 bases, with 6 bases left in between. Written as DNA, the CDR3 is TGTGCCAGCAGTTTAGGTCGGTACACTGAAGCTTTCTTT. This gives the protein CASSLGRYTEAFF.

This clonotype occurred many times. This chain joins TRBV7-2 and TRBJ2-7, with a weak D call TRBD2 (6 bases). Germline lookup yields CDR1 SGHTA and CDR2 FQGNSA. This CDR3 region has 16 residues. V dropped 3 bases and J dropped 3 bases, with 18 bases sitting between them. CDR3 sequence reads: CASSFDFGTEIYEQYF. The CDR3 bases are TGTGCCAGCAGCTTCGATTTCGGGACTGAAATCTACGAGCAGTACTTC.